The TCR beta chain described here comes from a study of T cell responses to AZD1222 COVID-19 vaccine listed by TCRdb under 2021. Study-level background: A total of 233 trial participants underwent TCR sequencing, of whom 200 to 220 received two doses of AZD1222 and some 25 received two doses of the MenACWY control vaccine. Trial participants were enrolled by age into 18-55, 56-69 and 70-plus year subgroups, with approximately 160, 26 and 62 TCR-sequenced participants respectively.

What this sample's time point label stands for: about 28 days (+/-7) after the second vaccine dose. This specimen's treatment or condition label, interpreted: meningococcal conjugate vaccine given as trial control. Vaccinee samples were obtained from the UK trials COV001 and COV002, which included a single-blind randomized controlled phase 2/3 trial of AZD1222 (ChAdOx1 nCoV-19) in healthy adults. Trial participant PBMC samples were collected at day 0 and day 28 after the second dose for TCRbeta chain sequencing. The CDR3 regions of human TCRbeta chains were analyzed by immunosequencing. Per the source publication's procedure: TCRs in the repertoires were compared against a reference library of SARS-CoV-2-specific TCRs that had been generated with the MIRA antigen-specificity platform. Breadth meant the fraction of unique TCRs that were SARS-CoV-2-associated, whereas depth meant the fraction of total T cells that were SARS-CoV-2-associated. Each spike-specific TCR was assigned to its reactive spike region and to a CD4 or CD8 class using the MIRA data. Log10-transformed breadth and depth values were compared by one-way ANOVA with Sidak's multiple comparisons tests. The immuneACCESS repertoire file appears here via TCRdb, limited to in-frame rearrangements. These files lack a portion of the clones; in checked studies, under half of the deficit traces to unresolved V genes, and the cause of the others is not known. The V and J calls and clone size come from that table; D and trimming were worked out from the DNA. Across this sample there are over 70,000 clones, with about 74% seen only once. 25% to 30% of the sample lies in the top ten.

Taken from the germline V gene, the CDR1 and CDR2 loops are MDHEN and SYDVKM. The CDR3 numbers 17 residues from cysteine through phenylalanine. Just the 51-base CDR3 DNA is kept, in frame starting at base 1. V is cut by 2 bases and J by 2 bases, and the space between the germline ends is 16 bases. The research as a whole found: Because no day 14 peak-response samples were available, the repertoires could be characterized only after the peak T cell response. Conclusions about previously exposed vaccinees are limited, since just five or six AZD1222 recipients were seropositive for SARS-CoV-2 at baseline. The vaccine-associated CD4 TCRs covered the entire spike protein, and the dominant responses fell in regions 160-218 and 743-854. Reportedly, close to half of the unique spike-specific TCRs recognized epitopes lying outside the regions that are mutated in the B.1.351 and B.1.1.7 variants. A significant rise in spike-specific TCR breadth and depth was observed after two AZD1222 doses relative to day 0 and relative to MenACWY recipients. In the small 56-69-year group, the increase in depth fell short of significance, most likely because of low power. Most participants were white British and females outnumbered males, and the authors suggested that clonal diversity may have been underestimated.

Points on this clone: Its antigen target is currently unknown. No quality values exist for individual bases; no much larger clone is one base distant.

This receptor chain uses TRBV28 and TRBJ1-5, with the D gene not confidently named. The source is an adult who received the MenACWY meningococcal vaccine as a control. The sample here was peripheral blood, taken 28 days after the second dose of the MenACWY control vaccine. The DNA is as follows: TGTGCCAGCAGTTTAACGGCCAGGCGTGTTGGCAATCAGCCCCAGCATTTT. This translates into CASSLTARRVGNQPQHF. The entire variable domain, with the stretches around the CDR3 drawn from the reference TRBV28 and TRBJ1-5 proteins, is DVKVTQSSRYLVKRTGEKVFLECVQDMDHENMFWYRQDPGLGLRLIYFSYDVKMKEKGDIPEGYSVSREKKERFSLILESASTNQTSMYLCASSLTARRVGNQPQHFGDGTRLSIL.